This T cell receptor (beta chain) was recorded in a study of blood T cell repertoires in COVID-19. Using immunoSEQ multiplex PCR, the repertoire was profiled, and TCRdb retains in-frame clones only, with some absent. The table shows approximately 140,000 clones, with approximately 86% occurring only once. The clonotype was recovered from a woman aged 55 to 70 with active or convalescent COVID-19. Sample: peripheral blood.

CDR3 bases: TGTGCCAGCAGCTTAGGAATCGACAGGAACACTGAAGCTTTCTTT. Encoded protein: CASSLGIDRNTEAFF. The V call is TRBV11-2, the J call TRBJ1-1; the D gene is possibly TRBD1 (5 bases). The CDR3 is 15 residues long. V lost 1 base, J lost 1 base, and 10 bases lay in between. Germline V CDR1 and CDR2: SGHAT, FQNNGV.